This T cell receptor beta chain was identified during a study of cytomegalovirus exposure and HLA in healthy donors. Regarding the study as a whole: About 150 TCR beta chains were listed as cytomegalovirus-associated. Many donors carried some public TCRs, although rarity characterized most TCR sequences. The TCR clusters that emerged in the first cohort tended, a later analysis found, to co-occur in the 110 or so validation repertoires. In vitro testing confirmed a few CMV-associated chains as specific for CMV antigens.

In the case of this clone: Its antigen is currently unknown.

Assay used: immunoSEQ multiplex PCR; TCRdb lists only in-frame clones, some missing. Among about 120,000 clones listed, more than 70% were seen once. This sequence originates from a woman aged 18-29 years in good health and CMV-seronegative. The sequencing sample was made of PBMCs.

The CDR3 sequence is CASSPPFRVRQFF. The CDR3 coding sequence is TGTGCCAGCAGTCCGCCCTTCCGGGTAAGGCAGTTCTTC. The chain uses TRBV6-5 and TRBJ2-1; no clear D. CDR3 length: 13 residues. Trimming took 5 bases from V and 12 from J, leaving 17 bases between them. Germline lookup yields CDR1 MNHEY and CDR2 SVGAGI.